The 22 T cell receptor beta chains below were found in one sample sequenced in a study of T cells in Graves' hyperthyroidism and ophthalmopathy. Regions amplified from RNA transcripts were the TCR beta CDR3 regions. The HTBI primer set drove a first-round RT-PCR of the TCR CDR3. From the multiplex PCR reads, TCRdb called clonotypes with MiXCR, one entry per CDR3 protein. The data contain over 700,000 distinct CDR3 sequences, about a third of them singletons. Input material: blood. The receptors derive from a woman aged 40 to 50 with Graves' hyperthyroidism.

In this sample, this clonotype turned up a few times. This sequence joins TRBV20-1 and TRBJ1-5; possible D gene TRBD1, 5 bases. V lost 0 bases to trimming and J lost 9 bases, with 30 bases between them. The germline V gene encodes CDR1 DFQATT and CDR2 SNEGSKA (reference sequence). The CDR3 is made up of 19 amino acids. The CDR3 reads CSARDRLRRGGTEFRPQHF. DNA of the CDR3: TGCAGTGCTAGAGACAGACTTAGACGGGGTGGGACCGAATTTAGGCCCCAGCATTTT.

This clonotype was observed once. The chain carries TRBV25-1 and TRBJ1-2; no clear D. This CDR3 comprises 12 residues. Trimming took off 5 bases at V and 8 bases at J, with 12 bases between the two ends. CDR1 MGHDK and CDR2 SYGVNS come from the germline V gene. In nucleotides, the CDR3 is TGTGCCAGCAGTTCCCCCCCCCAAGGCTACACCTTC. It yields the protein CASSSPPQGYTF.

The chain joins TRBV2 to TRBJ1-2; D remains unclear. Deletions cut 2 bases from V and 12 bases from J, with 16 bases between. Per germline, CDR1 SNHLY and CDR2 FYNNEI. The CDR3 is 13 residues long. For the CDR3, the DNA is TGTGCCAGCAGTGAAAGAACAGTCTCTGGAAACACCTTC. This gives the protein CASSERTVSGNTF.

This rearrangement joins TRBV9 to TRBJ1-2; D is uncertain. This CDR3 has 13 residues. V lost 4 bases and J lost 4, with 11 bases in between. Germline-derived CDR1 and CDR2 are SGDLS and YYNGEE. The CDR3 sequence: CASSQEQPYGYTF. In DNA form, the CDR3 reads TGTGCCAGCAGCCAGGAACAGCCCTATGGCTACACCTTC.

This clonotype was seen a handful of times. V gene TRBV6-5 combines with J gene TRBJ1-1; D perhaps matches TRBD1 (6 bases). CDR1 MNHEY and CDR2 SVGAGI come from the germline V gene. The CDR3 is 13 residues long. Trimming stripped 6 bases from V and 4 bases from J, with 12 bases between. The CDR3 is CASRGASGTEAFF. The CDR3, as DNA: TGTGCCAGCAGGGGGGCGTCGGGCACTGAAGCTTTCTTT.

The CDR3 spells CASSRDPRYEQYF. DNA of the CDR3: TGCGCCAGCAGCAGGGACCCGAGGTACGAGCAGTACTTC. The chain recombines TRBV5-1 with TRBJ2-7; D may match TRBD1 or TRBD2 (5 bases each). The germline CDR1 and CDR2 sequences are SGHRS and YFSETQ. V lost 4 bases, J lost 4 bases, and 12 bases lay in between. This CDR3 has 13 amino acids.

As regards this clonotype: A single base separates this from a much larger clone, so it may be a read error. The chain couples TRBV7-2 to TRBJ1-2, with no clear D. This CDR3 has 11 residues. V was shortened by 5 bases and J by 9 bases, with 10 bases between the two germline ends. Germline-derived CDR1 and CDR2 are SGHTA and FQGNSA. The CDR3 protein is CASSASLSYTF. The CDR3 nucleotides read TGTGCCAGCAGCGCATCTCTTAGCTACACCTTC. Supplemented by reference TRBV7-2 and TRBJ1-2, the full variable domain reads GAGVSQSPSNKVTEKGKDVELRCDPISGHTALYWYRQSLGQGLEFLIYFQGNSAPDKSGLPSDRFSAERTGGSVSTLTIQRTQQEDSAVYLCASSASLSYTFGSGTRLTVV.

This clonotype was recorded at least ten times. The gene calls are TRBV4-3 and TRBJ2-2; D remains ambiguous. Trimming removed 1 base from V and 0 bases from J, with 9 bases in between. The germline CDR1 and CDR2 sequences are LGHNA and YSLEER. CDR3 length: 16 residues. The CDR3 loop reads CASSQVRMTNTGELFF. Here the CDR3 DNA reads TGCGCCAGCAGCCAAGTCAGGATGACGAACACCGGGGAGCTGTTTTTT.

The sample holds many counts of this clonotype. This sequence joins TRBV20-1 and TRBJ2-2; no clear D. This CDR3 comprises 13 residues. The germline V gene has CDR1 DFQATT and CDR2 SNEGSKA (reference sequence). The chain's CDR3 is CAQEASNTGELFF. The CDR3 DNA follows: TGCGCTCAAGAGGCTTCGAACACCGGGGAGCTGTTTTTT.

Turning to this clonotype: Given a much more abundant clone one base away, this may be a read error. In DNA form, the CDR3 reads TGTGCCACCAGTTACCGCCGGGAAGGGCCGAACACTGAAGCTTTCTTT. Protein: CATSYRREGPNTEAFF. The chain couples TRBV24-1 to TRBJ1-1, with no clear D. The CDR3 sequence is 16 residues long. Germline CDR1 and CDR2: KGHDR and SFDVKD. V was pared by 6 bases and J by 1 base, with 17 bases between.

V usage is TRBV20-1 and J usage is TRBJ2-5; TRBD2 agrees at 9 bases. Per the germline V gene, CDR1 is DFQATT and CDR2 is SNEGSKA (reference sequence). This CDR3 is built from 15 residues. V lost 2 bases to trimming and J lost 11 bases; unmatched junction nucleotides: 15. The CDR3 loop reads CSARLASGILDTQYF. The CDR3 DNA is TGCAGTGCTAGATTAGCTAGCGGGATACTCGATACGCAGTACTTC.

V gene TRBV20-1 combines with J gene TRBJ1-6, with 11 bases identical to TRBD1. CDR3 size: 17 residues. The junction had 10 bases not matched to a gene; V was cut back by 3 bases and J by 6 bases. Germline V gene sequence: CDR1 DFQATT, CDR2 SNEGSKA (reference sequence). Written as DNA, the CDR3 is TGCAGTGCTAGCGGTCGGACAGGGGGCGGGAGTAATTCACCCCTCCACTTT. It translates to CSASGRTGGGSNSPLHF.

This chain links TRBV7-2 with TRBJ2-5; D may be TRBD1 (6 bases). Germline V CDR1 and CDR2: SGHTA, FQGNSA. This CDR3 is 16 amino acids long. V gave up 7 bases and J gave up 5 bases, with 23 bases separating them. Here the CDR3 DNA reads TGTGCCAGCACCCCTCCTGCAGGGGAGATGAAGGAGACCCAGTACTTC. It yields the protein CASTPPAGEMKETQYF.

CDR3 DNA sequence: TGTGCCAGCACCACGCCTCGAGTAGGGATCTATGGCTACACCTTC. Its protein is CASTTPRVGIYGYTF. The chain combines TRBV6-2 or TRBV6-3 with TRBJ1-2; D gene ambiguous. V was trimmed by 7 bases and J by 4 bases, leaving 19 bases between them. CDR1 and CDR2 (germline): MNHEY, SVGEGT. The CDR3 spans 15 residues.

This clonotype was recorded at least ten times. The chain joins TRBV12-3 or TRBV12-4 to TRBJ1-1; D perhaps matches TRBD1 (6 bases). CDR3 length: 14 amino acids. Trimming left V 5 bases short and J 4 bases short, with 14 bases between. CDR3 nucleotide sequence: TGTGCCAGCAGTCTACAGGGAGTGACCACTGAAGCTTTCTTT. Amino acid sequence: CASSLQGVTTEAFF.

This clonotype was seen repeatedly, ten times or more. This chain links TRBV20-1 with TRBJ2-5, with 11 bases that match TRBD1. Germline V gene data show CDR1 as DFQATT and CDR2 as SNEGSKA (reference sequence). J was trimmed by 5 bases and V by 7 bases; bases with no gene match: 9. The CDR3 length is 14 residues. The CDR3 loop reads CSVKPGQGVETQYF. The CDR3 DNA follows: TGCAGTGTCAAACCGGGACAGGGGGTGGAGACCCAGTACTTC.

Comment on this clonotype: A read error may explain this, as a much larger clone is one base away. The gene calls are TRBV9 and TRBJ2-2; 10 nucleotides agree with TRBD2. Germline V CDR1 and CDR2: SGDLS, YYNGEE. J was trimmed by 7 bases and V by 6 bases; bases with no gene match: 6. This CDR3 has 14 residues. For the CDR3, the DNA is TGTGCCAGCACCGAGAGCGGGAGGGTCGGGGAGCTGTTTTTT. Residues: CASTESGRVGELFF.

Concerning this clonotype: A read error may explain this, as a much larger clone is one base away. CDR3 amino acids: CASGMRGSSYEQYF. CDR3 DNA: TGTGCCAGCGGGATGAGGGGAAGCTCCTACGAGCAGTACTTC. The chain combines TRBV2 with TRBJ2-7; D is possibly TRBD1 or TRBD2 (5 bases each). Germline V gene data show CDR1 as SNHLY and CDR2 as FYNNEI. The CDR3 extends over 14 amino acids. V was trimmed by 8 bases and J by 0 bases, leaving 14 bases between them.

This chain uses TRBV7-2 with TRBJ2-7; 8 bases align to TRBD1. Germline trimming cut 5 bases from V and 4 bases from J; bases unmatched to any gene: 10. CDR1 and CDR2 from the germline V gene are SGHTA and FQGNSA. The CDR3 is 15 residues long. This CDR3 reads CASSHRDRISYEQYF. The DNA of the CDR3 is TGTGCCAGCAGCCACCGGGACAGGATTTCTTACGAGCAGTACTTC.

The V gene is TRBV29-1, the J gene TRBJ2-3, with TRBD2 matching over 13 bases. The germline CDR1 and CDR2 sequences are SQVTM and ANQGSEA. J was trimmed by 2 bases and V by 5 bases; bases with no gene match: 1. The CDR3 is made up of 14 amino acids. The CDR3 protein is CSVTSGRATDTQYF. The CDR3 bases are TGCAGCGTTACTAGCGGGAGGGCCACAGATACGCAGTATTTT.

This clonotype was recorded many times. The chain links TRBV7-2 to TRBJ1-3; weak D call: TRBD1 (5 bases). From germline, CDR1 is SGHTA and CDR2 FQGNSA. Trimming cost V 5 bases and J 4 bases, with 9 bases left between them. The CDR3 runs 13 residues. CDR3 in DNA: TGTGCCAGCAGCGAAGACAGCGGAAACACCATATATTTT. Amino acid sequence: CASSEDSGNTIYF.

The V call is TRBV29-1, the J call TRBJ1-2; D remains unclear. The CDR3 consists of 11 residues. The ends were cut back, 7 bases at V and 0 bases at J, with 6 bases in the middle. Germline V gene sequence: CDR1 SQVTM, CDR2 ANQGSEA. The CDR3, as DNA: TGCAGCGGCGGTTCTAACTATGGCTACACCTTC. Translating it yields CSGGSNYGYTF.